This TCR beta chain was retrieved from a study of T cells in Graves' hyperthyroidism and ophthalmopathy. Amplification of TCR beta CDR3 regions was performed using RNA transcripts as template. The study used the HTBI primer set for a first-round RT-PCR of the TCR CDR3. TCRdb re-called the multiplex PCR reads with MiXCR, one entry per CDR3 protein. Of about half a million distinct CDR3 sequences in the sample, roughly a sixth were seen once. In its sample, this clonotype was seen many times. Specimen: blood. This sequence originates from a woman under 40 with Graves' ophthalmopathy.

CDR3 coding DNA: TGTGCCAGCAGTTCTCCTGCGATAGACAATGAGCAGTTCTTC. Translated, it gives CASSSPAIDNEQFF. The chain links TRBV2 to TRBJ2-1; D uncertain. Germline CDR1 is SNHLY and CDR2 is FYNNEI. V lost 5 bases to trimming and J lost 5 bases, with 13 bases between them. The length of the CDR3 is 14 residues. The variable domain in full, with the rest retrieved from reference TRBV2 and TRBJ2-1, is EPEVTQTPSHQVTQMGQEVILRCVPISNHLYFYWYRQILGQKVEFLVSFYNNEISEKSEIFDDQFSVERPDGSNFTLKIRSTKLEDSAMYFCASSSPAIDNEQFFGPGTRLTVL.